The following is a TCR beta chain sequence with its context. Its cognate antigen is unknown. Repertoires were generated with immunoSEQ multiplex PCR, while TCRdb's copy carries only in-frame clones and drops some. The sample records more than 2,000,000 clones, approximately 95% being singletons. V was cut by 8 bases and J by 0 bases, with 9 bases left in between. Per germline, CDR1 SEHNR and CDR2 FQNEAQ (reference sequence). The CDR3 is 13 residues long. This sample is part of a study of shared clonotypes between healthy human individuals. Study observations and caveats: Incomplete sequencing of sorted subsets was indicated by rarefaction despite large depth. Naive CD4 clonotype sharing across several donors was approximately 5%.

Material for sequencing was naive CD4+ T cells from PBMCs. As for subset: CD45RA+ positively selected. The sequence derives from a man younger than 35 in good health. Some clones in this sample may be carry-over from other donors' samples. This rearrangement joins TRBV7-9 to TRBJ2-3; D ambiguous. The CDR3 loop is CASEPGSTDTQYF. CDR3 nucleotides: TGTGCCAGCGAGCCAGGTAGCACAGATACGCAGTATTTT.